Below, 17 T cell receptor beta chains from the same sample are listed, as sequenced in a study of T cells after yellow fever vaccination. TCRdb re-derived calls from the 5' RACE reads in MiXCR, one entry per CDR3 protein. The data contain 95,000 to 100,000 distinct CDR3 sequences, under 6.5% of them singletons. Sequenced material: CD8+ T cells sorted from PBMCs, taken 10 days after the yellow fever booster vaccination. The source of these receptors is a man aged 18 to 29 who received the YFV17D yellow fever vaccine.

This clonotype was picked up a small number of times. The V gene is TRBV4-1, the J gene TRBJ2-7; no clear D. V gave up 0 bases and J gave up 6 bases, with 18 bases separating them. Germline-derived CDR1 and CDR2 are MGHRA and YSYEKL. This CDR3 spans 16 amino acids. CDR3 sequence: CASSQDTGPSWTEQYV. Written as DNA, the CDR3 is TGCGCCAGCAGCCAAGATACTGGCCCGTCCTGGACCGAGCAGTACGTC.

J is TRBJ2-7 and V is TRBV7-8; D may match TRBD1 or TRBD2 (5 bases each). The germline V and J ends were trimmed by 5 bases and 0 bases, with 14 bases remaining between them. CDR1 SGHVS and CDR2 FQNEAQ come from the germline V gene. The CDR3 length is 15 residues. CDR3 DNA: TGTGCCAGCAGCAGTGGGACCCTGAGCTCCTACGAGCAGTACGTC. Its protein product is CASSSGTLSSYEQYV.

V is TRBV20-1 and J is TRBJ2-2; no clear D gene. V gave up 0 bases and J gave up 1 base, with 9 bases separating them. Germline V lookup: CDR1 DFQATT, CDR2 SNEGSKA (reference sequence). The CDR3 consists of 15 residues. The CDR3 DNA follows: TGCAGTGCTAGAGAACCCGACCTGAACACCGGGGAGCTGTTTTTT. Its translation is CSAREPDLNTGELFF.

There are a few counts of this clonotype. The V gene is TRBV29-1, the J gene TRBJ2-1; D might be TRBD2 (6 bases). This CDR3 spans 13 amino acids. Germline V gene sequence: CDR1 SQVTM, CDR2 ANQGSEA. With 3 bases removed from V and 8 bases from J, the gap between germline ends came to 14 bases. CDR3 nucleotide sequence: TGCAGCGTTGAGACGTGGGGGGTCGATGAGCAGTTCTTC. It codes for CSVETWGVDEQFF.

This clonotype was seen at least ten times. The chain's CDR3 is CASSLGSGGPRYNEQFF. Here the CDR3 DNA reads TGCGCCAGCAGCTTGGGTAGCGGGGGGCCCAGATACAATGAGCAGTTCTTC. This rearrangement joins TRBV5-1 to TRBJ2-1, with 10 bases fitting TRBD2. Germline V gives CDR1 SGHRS, CDR2 YFSETQ. The CDR3 has 17 amino acids. The V gene end was trimmed by 0 bases and the J gene end by 4 bases; junction bases not matched to a gene: 7.

This clonotype has only a few counts. This chain links TRBV7-2 with TRBJ2-7, with 7 bases identical to TRBD1. CDR3 length equals 15 residues. V dropped 6 bases and J dropped 3; count of bases not matched to a gene: 11. In germline, CDR1 is SGHTA, CDR2 FQGNSA. The CDR3: CASRRWVDRDYEQYV. CDR3 in DNA: TGTGCCAGCAGAAGATGGGTCGACAGGGACTACGAGCAGTACGTC.

The V gene is TRBV25-1, the J gene TRBJ2-7; a possible D gene is TRBD2 (5 bases). Germline CDR1 is MGHDK and CDR2 is SYGVNS. The germline V and J ends were trimmed by 3 bases and 5 bases, with 11 bases remaining between them. This CDR3 spans 13 amino acids. CDR3 in DNA: TGTGCCAGCAGTGACTGGTTGGGAGACGAGCAGTACGTC. Amino acid sequence: CASSDWLGDEQYV.

This clonotype was seen only a few times. The CDR3 nucleotides read TGTGCCAGCCGTAGACCCGAACACAACAGCGTGACTAGGAGGGAGACCCAGTACTTC. This encodes CASRRPEHNSVTRRETQYF. The chain couples TRBV2 to TRBJ2-5, with a tentative D call TRBD2 (6 bases). Germline CDR1 SNHLY, CDR2 FYNNEI. Trimming took 8 bases from V and 5 from J, leaving 33 bases between them. The CDR3 sequence is 19 residues long.

This clonotype showed up just a few times. This chain connects TRBV9 to TRBJ2-5; D remains ambiguous. Trimming stripped 4 bases from V and 4 bases from J, with 17 bases between. The germline gives CDR1 SGDLS, CDR2 YYNGEE. The CDR3 is 15 residues long. The CDR3 region has the DNA TGTGCCAGCAGCTCCAGAGGATGGGTCGGAGAGACCCAGTACTTC. This codes for CASSSRGWVGETQYF. Complete variable domain (other parts from reference TRBV9 and TRBJ2-5): DSGVTQTPKHLITATGQRVTLRCSPRSGDLSVYWYQQSLDQGLQFLIQYYNGEERAKGNILERFSAQQFPDLHSELNLSSLELGDSALYFCASSSRGWVGETQYFGPGTRLLVL.

For the CDR3, the DNA is TGTGCCACCAGTGATAGGACAGCCTACAATGAGCAGTTCTTC. It is translated as CATSDRTAYNEQFF. The chain has TRBV24-1 and TRBJ2-1, with a weak D call TRBD1 (6 bases). CDR3 size: 14 residues. Germline V gives CDR1 KGHDR, CDR2 SFDVKD. V lost 3 bases and J 2 bases, leaving 7 bases between the germline ends.

The rearrangement uses TRBV13 and TRBJ2-5; TRBD2 agrees at 12 bases. J lost 2 bases, V lost 5 bases, and 6 bases had no gene match. Looked up from germline, CDR1 is PRHDT and CDR2 is FYEKMQ (reference sequence). The CDR3 spans 16 residues. The CDR3 is CASSPRTSGAQETQYF. In DNA, the CDR3 is TGTGCCAGCAGCCCCCGGACTAGCGGGGCACAAGAGACCCAGTACTTC.

A few counts support this clonotype. The chain links TRBV18 to TRBJ2-3, with 7 bases lining up with TRBD1. V lost 4 bases, J lost 6 bases, and 7 bases stayed unmatched. This CDR3 is 14 amino acids long. Germline CDR1 is KGHSH and CDR2 is LQKENI. CDR3 nucleotides: TGTGCCAGCTCACAGAGACAGGGTGCGGATACGCAGTATTTT. Translation gives CASSQRQGADTQYF.

Here the CDR3 DNA reads TGCGCCAGCAGCCAAGACAGGTCGACCTCCTACGAGCAGTACGTC. Amino acids: CASSQDRSTSYEQYV. The V and J genes are TRBV4-1 and TRBJ2-7; no clear D gene. This CDR3 has 15 amino acids. Trimming took off 0 bases at V and 0 bases at J, with 9 bases between the two ends. CDR1 MGHRA and CDR2 YSYEKL come from the germline V gene.

This clonotype was recorded a few times. The chain is built from TRBV7-9 and TRBJ1-1; no firm D call. The germline V and J ends were trimmed by 5 bases and 5 bases, with 15 bases remaining between them. The germline CDR1 and CDR2 sequences are SEHNR and FQNEAQ (reference sequence). The CDR3 loop spans 14 amino acids. CDR3 DNA: TGTGCCAGCAGCCCCTTCCACGGGGAGACTGAAGCTTTCTTT. Protein sequence: CASSPFHGETEAFF.

This clonotype was counted many times. The chain recombines TRBV5-1 with TRBJ2-3; a weak D match, TRBD1 (6 bases). The CDR3 covers 16 residues. CDR1 is SGHRS, CDR2 YFSETQ, per germline. V dropped 4 bases and J dropped 2 bases, with 17 bases sitting between them. CDR3 DNA: TGCGCCAGCAGCCCCCAATCCGGGACAAACACAGATACGCAGTATTTT. Translating it yields CASSPQSGTNTDTQYF.

This clonotype has ten or more counts. This chain joins TRBV4-3 and TRBJ2-7; D gene ambiguous. This CDR3 is 13 amino acids long. The germline V gene has CDR1 LGHNA and CDR2 YSLEER. The ends were cut back, 1 base at V and 0 bases at J, with 4 bases in the middle. The CDR3, as DNA: TGCGCCAGCAGCCAAGCTAGCTCCTACGAGCAGTACGTC. Its translation: CASSQASSYEQYV.

This chain joins TRBV4-3 and TRBJ2-1, with D perhaps matching TRBD1 (6 bases). This CDR3 spans 16 amino acids. The ends were cut back, 3 bases at V and 7 bases at J, with 19 bases in the middle. Germline V gene data show CDR1 as LGHNA and CDR2 as YSLEER. The CDR3 DNA is TGCGCCAGCAGCCATGAACAGGGCCCTGCCCCAAATGAGCAGTTCTTC. It yields the protein CASSHEQGPAPNEQFF.